This T cell receptor (beta chain) was captured by sequencing in a study of blood T cell repertoires in COVID-19. Study-wide background: From T cells, B-cell-depleted T cells, or PBMCs came the material, which was cDNA or gDNA.

Patients of the Seattle cohort, enrolled during active infection, were followed longitudinally. Here immunoSEQ multiplex PCR was the method, and the copy in TCRdb shows in-frame clones only, minus some. The sample has about 270,000 clones, roughly 80% seen once. V lost 0 bases, J lost 6 bases, and 4 bases stayed unmatched. The CDR3 loop spans 17 amino acids. CDR1 LGHNA and CDR2 YNFKEQ come from the germline V gene. The sequenced material came from peripheral blood. The TCR originated in a human donor with COVID-19, enrolled during active disease. The donor label of this sample is uncertain. The rearrangement uses TRBV4-2 and TRBJ2-2; TRBD2 aligns across 13 bases. CDR3 protein: CASSQEPGLAGPGELFF. DNA of the CDR3: TGTGCCAGCAGCCAAGAACCGGGACTAGCGGGACCCGGGGAGCTGTTTTTT.